A single TCR beta chain is shown here with its context. TCRdb's table, derived via immunoSEQ multiplex PCR, lists solely in-frame clones and lacks some. The data contain about 120,000 clones, just under 90% of them singletons. This sample is part of a study of control samples from healthy donors and cancer patients. V lost 5 bases and J lost 4, with 11 bases in between. CDR1 is MRHNA, CDR2 SNTAGT, per germline. The CDR3 totals 13 residues. Material: blood. The clonotype originates from a young man in good health. The rearrangement joins TRBV6-4 to TRBJ1-1; D ambiguous. CDR3 in amino acids: CASSPSEGTEAFF. The CDR3 bases are TGTGCCAGCAGTCCCTCAGAGGGCACTGAAGCTTTCTTT.